These 32 T cell receptor beta chains were all obtained from the same sample, sequenced in a study of post-analysis software for immune sequencing data (dated by TCRdb to about 2015). The study at large found these results: Patients showed significantly higher frequencies than controls for several TRBV segments, among them TRBV5-6, TRBV5-1 and TRBV20-1.

Antigens for these TCRs are unknown. Library preparation used PCR. The listed sequencing device is Illumina HiSeq 2500. To reduce PCR and sequencing biases, unique molecular identifiers were built into the TCR beta cDNA libraries. Using fastp trimming at Q25 and MiXCR clonotype assembly, TCRdb reanalyzed the public sequencing data and kept in-frame beta chains. One record per CDR3 amino acid sequence lists the most common genes and DNA. Recorded for this sample are 650,000 to 900,000 distinct CDR3 sequences; 46% of them occurred a single time. The ten largest clones capture roughly 4.5% of the sample. The sequenced sample was blood. The receptors here all came from a girl between 5 and 17 years old with multiple sclerosis.

This sequence joins TRBV5-1 and TRBJ2-1; 8 bases match TRBD1. Germline values: CDR1 SGHRS, CDR2 YFSETQ. The CDR3 sequence is 13 residues long. The V gene end was trimmed by 4 bases and the J gene end by 7 bases; junction bases not matched to a gene: 4. The CDR3 spells CASSADRANEQFF. The DNA for the CDR3 is TGCGCCAGCAGCGCGGACAGGGCAAATGAGCAGTTCTTC.

In its sample, this clonotype was seen many times. This chain joins TRBV18 and TRBJ2-3; tentatively, D is TRBD1 or TRBD2 (5 bases each). This CDR3 has 16 amino acids. Per the germline V gene, CDR1 is KGHSH and CDR2 is LQKENI. Trimming pared 1 base from V and 0 bases from J, leaving 11 bases between. The CDR3 region is CASSPRIGDSTDTQYF. CDR3 DNA: TGTGCCAGCTCACCACGGATTGGGGACAGCACAGATACGCAGTATTTT.

This chain joins TRBV9 and TRBJ2-7, with D perhaps assigned TRBD1 or TRBD2 (5 bases each). V was clipped by 4 bases and J by 2 bases, with 13 bases between them. The CDR3 is 14 residues long. From germline, CDR1 is SGDLS and CDR2 YYNGEE. The CDR3 region is CASSPGTFPYEQYF. CDR3 coding DNA: TGTGCCAGCAGCCCTGGGACCTTTCCCTACGAGCAGTACTTC.

This sequence joins TRBV6-5 and TRBJ1-1, with D unresolved. Germline V lookup: CDR1 MNHEY, CDR2 SVGAGI. The CDR3 runs 15 residues. Trimming left V 5 bases short and J 5 bases short, with 18 bases between. DNA for the CDR3: TGTGCCAGCAGTCCGAACTCCTGGCTGAGGACTGAAGCTTTCTTT. Amino acid sequence: CASSPNSWLRTEAFF.

The V call is TRBV29-1, the J call TRBJ2-5, with TRBD1 matching 8 bases. The DNA end is more similar to TRBJ2-7, so the J call may be wrong. From germline, CDR1 is SQVTM and CDR2 ANQGSEA. This CDR3 has 13 residues. This CDR3 reads CSVERQGFPEQYF. For the CDR3, the DNA is TGCAGCGTTGAACGACAGGGGTTCCCCGAGCAGTACTTC.

V gene TRBV28 combines with J gene TRBJ2-7; D is unresolved. The germline gives CDR1 MDHEN, CDR2 SYDVKM. This CDR3 has 13 amino acids. Trimming cost V 6 bases and J 2 bases, with 11 bases left between them. In DNA form, the CDR3 reads TGTGCCAGCAGACCCGGATTCCCCTACGAGCAGTACTTC. Encoded protein: CASRPGFPYEQYF.

The V and J genes are TRBV6-1 and TRBJ1-2, with a tentative D call TRBD1 (5 bases). Germline V gene sequence: CDR1 MNHNS, CDR2 SASEGT. V was shortened by 10 bases and J by 3 bases, with 18 bases between the two germline ends. The CDR3 extends over 14 amino acids. The CDR3 nucleotides are TGTGCCACCGCGCGACGGAGGGACCACTATGGCTACACCTTC. It codes for CATARRRDHYGYTF.

In DNA, the CDR3 is TGTGCCAGCAGTGCGCCCTGGGACGCCAAAAACATTCAGTACTTC. Translation gives CASSAPWDAKNIQYF. The chain recombines TRBV6-1 with TRBJ2-4; D might be TRBD1 or TRBD2, each matching 5 bases. Germline loops: CDR1 MNHNS, CDR2 SASEGT. V shed 4 bases and J shed 1 base, with 11 bases lying between them. The CDR3 loop spans 15 amino acids.

The rearrangement links TRBV5-1 to TRBJ2-1; 8 bases map to TRBD1. The CDR3 has 14 residues. Trimming removed 5 bases from V and 10 bases from J; junction bases left unmatched: 11. Germline V gene data show CDR1 as SGHRS and CDR2 as YFSETQ. DNA for the CDR3: TGCGCCAGCAGATCAACAGGGGGGACATGGGAGCAGTTCTTC. Protein product: CASRSTGGTWEQFF.

This chain links TRBV29-1 with TRBJ2-7; 10 nucleotides agree with TRBD1. Losses at the gene ends were 8 bases for V and 5 bases for J; bases not matched to a gene: 6. Germline CDR1 is SQVTM and CDR2 is ANQGSEA. The CDR3 loop spans 12 amino acids. CDR3 loop: CSSGTGDDEQYF. The CDR3 bases are TGCAGCTCCGGGACAGGGGACGACGAGCAGTACTTC.

This clonotype was seen just once. The chain recombines TRBV19 with TRBJ1-2; tentatively, D is TRBD1 (5 bases). CDR3 length: 14 amino acids. Germline lookup yields CDR1 LNHDA and CDR2 SQIVND (reference sequence). V lost 5 bases, J lost 2 bases, and 12 bases lay in between. This CDR3 reads CASSPQGRNYGYTF. The CDR3 nucleotides read TGTGCCAGTAGTCCCCAGGGCAGGAACTATGGCTACACCTTC.

As concerns this clonotype: One end of the junction does not line up with germline, which may come from a read error. The chain carries TRBV7-7 and TRBJ2-1, with TRBD2 matching over 12 bases. Germline CDR1 reads SSHAT; CDR2 reads FNYEAQ (reference sequence). The CDR3 sequence is 17 residues long. The CDR3 region has the DNA TGTGCTAGCAGCCCGACCGGGACTAGCGGGTCCTACAATGAGCAGTTCTTC. It yields the protein CASSPTGTSGSYNEQFF.

The sample holds a few counts of this clonotype. The genes are TRBV20-1 and TRBJ2-2; maybe TRBD1 (5 bases). The germline gives CDR1 DFQATT, CDR2 SNEGSKA (reference sequence). Trimming shortened V by 1 base and J by 10 bases, and 13 bases separated the two germline ends. This CDR3 is built from 13 residues. CDR3 sequence reads: CSARGPLTVELFF. CDR3 coding DNA: TGCAGTGCTAGAGGCCCCCTGACAGTGGAGCTGTTTTTT.

This clonotype was seen more than once but under ten times. V gene TRBV11-2 combines with J gene TRBJ2-7; weak D call: TRBD1 (5 bases). The CDR3 spans 14 residues. Germline CDR1 SGHAT, CDR2 FQNNGV. Trimming took off 4 bases at V and 6 bases at J, with 16 bases between the two ends. The CDR3: CASSSQGTVFEQYF. The CDR3 bases are TGTGCCAGCAGCTCCCAGGGTACCGTCTTCGAGCAGTACTTC. The full variable domain, its missing parts supplied by reference TRBV11-2 and TRBJ2-7, is EAGVAQSPRYKIIEKRQSVAFWCNPISGHATLYWYQQILGQGPKLLIQFQNNGVVDDSQLPKDRFSAERLKGVDSTLKIQPAKLEDSAVYLCASSSQGTVFEQYFGPGTRLTVT.

CDR3 coding DNA: TGTGCCACCAGCAGAGATCTCGGCCTAGCGGGCCACAATGAGCAGTTCTTC. Its translation is CATSRDLGLAGHNEQFF. V is TRBV15 and J is TRBJ2-1; 8 bases are shared with TRBD2. This CDR3 region has 17 residues. Unmatched junction bases numbered 9, after V lost 0 bases and J lost 5 bases. Germline lookup yields CDR1 LNHNV and CDR2 YYDKDF (reference sequence).

This clonotype has only a few counts. The rearrangement links TRBV7-3 to TRBJ2-5; the match to TRBD1 covers 8 bases. Trimming took 3 bases from V and 2 from J; bases not matched to a gene: 5. CDR3 length equals 15 residues. CDR1 is SGHTA, CDR2 FQGTGA, per germline. The CDR3 sequence is CASSLGDRQQETQYF. The CDR3 DNA sequence: TGTGCCAGCAGCTTGGGGGACAGGCAGCAAGAGACCCAGTACTTC.

CDR3 nucleotide sequence: TGTGCCAGCAGCACCTCGACAGGGGGCCAATACGAGCAGTACTTC. Residues: CASSTSTGGQYEQYF. V and J are TRBV7-2 and TRBJ2-7; TRBD1 matches at 10 bases. The CDR3 has 15 amino acids. Germline V gene sequence: CDR1 SGHTA, CDR2 FQGNSA. The J segment lost 4 bases and the V segment lost 5 bases, leaving 8 bases of the junction unmatched.

The chain joins TRBV24-1 to TRBJ2-3, with D perhaps matching TRBD1 (5 bases). Germline assignment: CDR1 KGHDR and CDR2 SFDVKD. This CDR3 has 11 residues. V was pared by 10 bases and J by 6 bases, with 10 bases between. CDR3 sequence: CATGAGDTQYF. CDR3 sequence (DNA): TGTGCCACAGGGGCAGGGGATACGCAGTATTTT.

V gene TRBV6-1 combines with J gene TRBJ2-3, with 15 bases that match TRBD2. Germline V gives CDR1 MNHNS, CDR2 SASEGT. V shed 8 bases, J shed 3 bases, and the junction held 9 bases outside the gene matches. The CDR3 runs to 17 residues. For the CDR3, the DNA is TGTGCCAGCTGTCCGGGACTAGCGGGAGGAAATACAGATACGCAGTATTTT. Protein: CASCPGLAGGNTDTQYF.

This clonotype appeared many times. V usage is TRBV20-1 and J usage is TRBJ2-5; a possible D gene is TRBD2 (6 bases). Germline CDR1 and CDR2: DFQATT and SNEGSKA (reference sequence). V lost 3 bases and J 7 bases, leaving 18 bases between the germline ends. This CDR3 has 14 residues. CDR3 coding DNA: TGCAGTGCTAGCGGCGGGTGGCAGGGAGGGACCCAGTACTTC. Protein product: CSASGGWQGGTQYF.

V gene TRBV12-3 or TRBV12-4 combines with J gene TRBJ2-1; TRBD2 agrees at 13 bases. V lost 3 bases to trimming and J lost 7 bases; unmatched junction nucleotides: 9. The CDR3 has 17 amino acids. The CDR3 loop reads CASSFELAGGPRNEQFF. CDR3 DNA: TGTGCCAGCAGTTTTGAACTAGCGGGAGGGCCTAGGAATGAGCAGTTCTTC.

The chain links TRBV5-1 to TRBJ2-1; TRBD2 aligns across 8 bases. The CDR3 runs to 15 residues. CDR1 and CDR2 from the germline V gene are SGHRS and YFSETQ. The junction had 11 bases not matched to a gene; V was cut back by 6 bases and J by 6 bases. CDR3: CASTLGAGAPNEQFF. The CDR3 DNA is TGCGCCAGCACCCTTGGAGCGGGAGCCCCCAATGAGCAGTTCTTC.

The chain recombines TRBV9 with TRBJ2-1; no firm D call. The length of the CDR3 is 10 residues. Looked up from germline, CDR1 is SGDLS and CDR2 is YYNGEE. The V end lost 10 bases, the J end lost 5 bases, and 7 bases lay between the germline ends. CDR3 nucleotide sequence: TGTGCCTCGGGTAACAATGAGCAGTTCTTC. Translated: CASGNNEQFF.

In this sample, this clonotype turned up a few times. The rearrangement links TRBV25-1 to TRBJ2-3; the D gene is possibly TRBD2 (5 bases). The germline V and J ends were trimmed by 5 bases and 3 bases, with 12 bases remaining between them. Per germline, CDR1 MGHDK and CDR2 SYGVNS. The CDR3 has 14 amino acids. The CDR3 loop reads CASSTRTVTDTQYF. CDR3 coding DNA: TGTGCCAGCAGTACTCGGACTGTTACAGATACGCAGTATTTT.

This clonotype was counted between two and nine times. The chain employs TRBV29-1 and TRBJ1-1, with TRBD1 matching over 7 bases. Losses at the gene ends were 5 bases for V and 3 bases for J; bases not matched to a gene: 21. Looked up from germline, CDR1 is SQVTM and CDR2 is ANQGSEA. The CDR3 has 18 residues. The CDR3 sequence: CSVTRDSVGSLLDTEAFF. Here the CDR3 DNA reads TGCAGCGTTACCCGGGACAGCGTGGGTTCGTTATTGGACACTGAAGCTTTCTTT. Complete variable domain (other parts from reference TRBV29-1 and TRBJ1-1): SAVISQKPSRDICQRGTSLTIQCQVDSQVTMMFWYRQQPGQSLTLIATANQGSEATYESGFVIDKFPISRPNLTFSTLTVSNMSPEDSSIYLCSVTRDSVGSLLDTEAFFGQGTRLTVV.

The J gene is TRBJ1-4, the V gene TRBV30; 7 nucleotides line up with TRBD1. The trim removed 0 bases at V and 4 bases at J, leaving 8 bases unmatched. Per germline, CDR1 GTSNPN and CDR2 SVGIG (reference sequence). The CDR3 runs to 16 residues. The CDR3 sequence: CAWSVGGGAGNEKLFF. The CDR3 coding sequence is TGTGCCTGGAGTGTCGGAGGGGGCGCAGGTAATGAAAAACTGTTTTTT.

The chain carries TRBV28 and TRBJ1-1; possible D gene TRBD1, 5 bases. V lost 1 base to trimming and J lost 4 bases, with 13 bases between them. The germline CDR1 and CDR2 sequences are MDHEN and SYDVKM. This CDR3 has 15 amino acids. The CDR3 DNA follows: TGTGCCAGCAGTTTATATGGGGCAAGGGGCACTGAAGCTTTCTTT. It translates to CASSLYGARGTEAFF. Variable domain in full (rest from reference TRBV28 and TRBJ1-1): DVKVTQSSRYLVKRTGEKVFLECVQDMDHENMFWYRQDPGLGLRLIYFSYDVKMKEKGDIPEGYSVSREKKERFSLILESASTNQTSMYLCASSLYGARGTEAFFGQGTRLTVV.

The chain has TRBV20-1 and TRBJ2-1; 7 bases map to TRBD2. This CDR3 contains 13 residues. Germline CDR1 reads DFQATT; CDR2 reads SNEGSKA (reference sequence). V dropped 7 bases and J dropped 3; count of bases not matched to a gene: 6. The CDR3 nucleotides are TGCAGTGTCCCCCAGCGGGACTACAATGAGCAGTTCTTC. Protein product: CSVPQRDYNEQFF.

In this sample, this clonotype turned up a few times. The chain combines TRBV20-1 with TRBJ2-1, with D possibly being TRBD1 (6 bases). From germline, CDR1 is DFQATT and CDR2 SNEGSKA (reference sequence). The CDR3 totals 15 residues. V was shortened by 0 bases and J by 4 bases, with 13 bases between the two germline ends. CDR3 sequence (DNA): TGCAGTGCTAGAGACCTTAGGGGGTTATACAATGAGCAGTTCTTC. Translated: CSARDLRGLYNEQFF.

This chain uses TRBV20-1 with TRBJ2-4; unclear D gene. This CDR3 is 11 amino acids long. CDR1 is DFQATT and CDR2 is SNEGSKA in the germline V gene (reference sequence). The V and J ends lost 1 base and 8 bases respectively, with 6 bases between them. The CDR3 reads CSARGDDIQYF. The CDR3 nucleotides are TGCAGTGCTAGAGGGGATGACATTCAGTACTTC.

CDR3 loop: CASSEVTGFNTGELFF. In DNA form, the CDR3 reads TGTGCCAGCAGTGAAGTGACGGGGTTCAACACCGGGGAGCTGTTTTTT. The chain uses TRBV6-1 and TRBJ2-2; D might be TRBD2 (5 bases). In germline, CDR1 is MNHNS, CDR2 SASEGT. The CDR3 is 16 residues long. Trimming removed 1 base from V and 2 bases from J, with 11 bases in between.

There are many counts of this clonotype. The chain links TRBV3-1 to TRBJ2-6; perhaps TRBD2 as D (5 bases). This CDR3 contains 15 residues. Trimming removed 3 bases from V and 0 bases from J, with 6 bases in between. Germline loops: CDR1 LGHDT, CDR2 YNNKEL (reference sequence). The CDR3 DNA is TGTGCCAGCAGCCAGGGAGTCTCTGGGGCCAACGTCCTGACTTTC. This sequence encodes CASSQGVSGANVLTF.